This T cell receptor (beta chain) was sequenced in a study of tumor-infiltrating lymphocytes in primary liver carcinoma. Unsorted whole blood served as the source of blood RNA, and germline DNA was extracted as well. cDNA specific to TCR beta was made from 500 ng of total RNA, with a constant-region primer employed for priming. Libraries of TCR beta came from three nested multiplex PCR rounds with slightly modified ARM-PCR. The first two PCR rounds used TRBV1-TRBV30 forward primers with a C-beta reverse primer, 9 to 11 cycles each. TCRdb reprocessed the multiplex PCR reads via MiXCR and lists one record per CDR3 protein. The sample carries fewer than 400,000 distinct CDR3 sequences, approximately 60% recorded once. This CDR3 spans 12 amino acids. Germline V gene sequence: CDR1 SQVTM, CDR2 ANQGSEA. Note on this clonotype: Sequence at one end of the junction differs from germline and may be a read error.

The V gene is TRBV29-1, the J gene TRBJ2-2, with D possibly matching TRBD2 (5 bases). This receptor was taken from a man aged 35-49 years with primary liver carcinoma and hepatitis B virus infection. What was sequenced was peripheral blood. The CDR3 is CSVELSVGKLFF. The CDR3 nucleotides read TGCAGCGTTGAGCTATCTGTCGGGAAGCTGTTTTTT.